These T cell receptor beta chains were read from a single sample in a study of shared clonotypes between healthy human individuals. The protocol was immunoSEQ multiplex PCR, while the TCRdb copy is restricted to in-frame clones and leaves out a portion. The sample contains about 1.5 million clones, 96% of which appear only once. Material for sequencing was naive CD4+ T cells sorted from blood. The origin of the receptors is a young man in good health. Each CDR3 is given with its conserved first and last residue. A D gene is named only where the DNA matches it firmly. The listing skips clone size in some rows; elsewhere it reads once, few, many or a size class.

CDR3nt: TGTGCCAGCAGCGCCTCTTGGACTAGCACAGATACGCAGTATTTT
CDR3aa: CASSASWTSTDTQYF
j_gene: TRBJ2-3
d_gene: .
v_gene: TRBV7-2
abundance: .

CDR3nt: TGTGCCAGCAGCTTGGGCAGCTCCTACGAGCAGTACTTC
CDR3aa: CASSLGSSYEQYF
j_gene: TRBJ2-7
d_gene: .
v_gene: TRBV5-4
abundance: .

CDR3nt: TGTGCCAGCAAACCGGGGGGGCTCTACGAGCAGTACTTC
CDR3aa: CASKPGGLYEQYF
j_gene: TRBJ2-7
d_gene: TRBD2
v_gene: TRBV28
abundance: .

CDR3nt: TGTGCCAGCAGTGAAGCGCGTGTGGGAAGCTCTGGGGCCAACGTCCTGACTTTC
CDR3aa: CASSEARVGSSGANVLTF
j_gene: TRBJ2-6
d_gene: .
v_gene: TRBV6-1
abundance: once

CDR3nt: TGCGCCAGCACTTTAAGAGTATACACAGATACGCAGTATTTT
CDR3aa: CASTLRVYTDTQYF
j_gene: TRBJ2-3
d_gene: .
v_gene: TRBV5-1
abundance: .

CDR3nt: TGCAGCGTTGATAAAGGGGACTATGGCTACACCTTC
CDR3aa: CSVDKGDYGYTF
j_gene: TRBJ1-2
d_gene: .
v_gene: TRBV29-1
abundance: .

CDR3nt: TGTGCCAGCAGTTACTTCCAAAGGATGACTGGGGAAAAACTGTTTTTT
CDR3aa: CASSYFQRMTGEKLFF
j_gene: TRBJ1-4
d_gene: .
v_gene: TRBV6-5
abundance: .

CDR3nt: TGTGCCAGTCACAGGGACGGCAATCAGCCCCAGCATTTT
CDR3aa: CASHRDGNQPQHF
j_gene: TRBJ1-5
d_gene: .
v_gene: TRBV28
abundance: .

CDR3nt: TGTGCCAGCAGACGGGACAGATATGGCTACACCTTC
CDR3aa: CASRRDRYGYTF
j_gene: TRBJ1-2
d_gene: TRBD1
v_gene: TRBV13
abundance: .

CDR3nt: TGTGCCGGGGGTGCAGGGCTTAACTATGGCTACACCTTC
CDR3aa: CAGGAGLNYGYTF
j_gene: TRBJ1-2
d_gene: .
v_gene: TRBV28
abundance: .

CDR3nt: TGCGCCAGCAGCCAAGATCAGGACGGTTTTAATGCCAAAAACATTCAGTACTTC
CDR3aa: CASSQDQDGFNAKNIQYF
j_gene: TRBJ2-4
d_gene: .
v_gene: TRBV4-1
abundance: once

CDR3nt: TGTGCCAGCAGCTTGGTGCTAGCGGGAATCAATGAGCAGTTCTTC
CDR3aa: CASSLVLAGINEQFF
j_gene: TRBJ2-1
d_gene: TRBD2
v_gene: TRBV5-6
abundance: .

CDR3nt: TGTGCCTGGAGTGTAGAAGGTAACACTGAAGCTTTCTTT
CDR3aa: CAWSVEGNTEAFF
j_gene: TRBJ1-1
d_gene: .
v_gene: TRBV30
abundance: few

CDR3nt: TGTGCCAGCTCACCAGTCTCCCGAGGTCCGGGGGAGACCCAGTACTTC
CDR3aa: CASSPVSRGPGETQYF
j_gene: TRBJ2-5
d_gene: .
v_gene: TRBV18
abundance: .

CDR3nt: TGTGCCAGCAGGCCTAAGCGGGAGGGCCTCCACGAGCAGTACTTC
CDR3aa: CASRPKREGLHEQYF
j_gene: TRBJ2-7
d_gene: TRBD2
v_gene: TRBV7-2
abundance: .

CDR3nt: TGTGCCAGCAGTGGGGGACAGGCGATATCCTACGAGCAGTACTTC
CDR3aa: CASSGGQAISYEQYF
j_gene: TRBJ2-7
d_gene: TRBD1
v_gene: TRBV6-1
abundance: .

CDR3nt: TGTGCCAGCAGCTACAGGGGGAACGGGGAGCTGTTTTTT
CDR3aa: CASSYRGNGELFF
j_gene: TRBJ2-2
d_gene: TRBD1
v_gene: TRBV11-2
abundance: once

CDR3nt: TGTGCCAGCAGAACAACTGGACTAGCAAACAATGAGCAGTTCTTC
CDR3aa: CASRTTGLANNEQFF
j_gene: TRBJ2-1
d_gene: TRBD2
v_gene: TRBV27
abundance: .

CDR3nt: TGCGCCAGCAGCTCGGGTCTTGGTGACGTTAGCTTGACCGGGGAGCTGTTTTTT
CDR3aa: CASSSGLGDVSLTGELFF
j_gene: TRBJ2-2
d_gene: .
v_gene: TRBV5-1
abundance: .

CDR3nt: TGTGCCAGCAGCATAGTTGGGATTTCTCAGGTGGGGCTGTTTTTT
CDR3aa: CASSIVGISQVGLFF
j_gene: TRBJ1-4
d_gene: .
v_gene: TRBV28
abundance: .

CDR3nt: TGTGCCAGTAGTTCATTAGCCAACATCTACAATGAGCAGTTCTTC
CDR3aa: CASSSLANIYNEQFF
j_gene: TRBJ2-1
d_gene: .
v_gene: TRBV19
abundance: .

CDR3nt: TGTGCCAGCAGTTTAAGACTAGCGGGAGGAAATGAGCAGTTCTTC
CDR3aa: CASSLRLAGGNEQFF
j_gene: TRBJ2-1
d_gene: TRBD2
v_gene: TRBV27
abundance: .

CDR3nt: TGCGCCAGCAGTGACGGACTCTGGGAGACCCAGTACTTC
CDR3aa: CASSDGLWETQYF
j_gene: TRBJ2-5
d_gene: .
v_gene: TRBV10-2
abundance: .

CDR3nt: TGTGCCCGGACGGTAAACTATGGCTACACCTTC
CDR3aa: CARTVNYGYTF
j_gene: TRBJ1-2
d_gene: .
v_gene: TRBV2
abundance: .

CDR3nt: TGTGCCAGCAGCGTAGTTGCGGAACAAGAGACCCAGTACTTC
CDR3aa: CASSVVAEQETQYF
j_gene: TRBJ2-5
d_gene: .
v_gene: TRBV9
abundance: few

CDR3nt: TGTGCCAGCAGTGATCGGGGTGCACCCGCTCAGCCCCAGCATTTT
CDR3aa: CASSDRGAPAQPQHF
j_gene: TRBJ1-5
d_gene: .
v_gene: TRBV2
abundance: .

CDR3nt: TGTGCCAGCCGAAAGGTCGGCACAGATACGCAGTATTTT
CDR3aa: CASRKVGTDTQYF
j_gene: TRBJ2-3
d_gene: .
v_gene: TRBV7-6
abundance: .

CDR3nt: TGTGCCAGCGGTCTCTCTGGGGCCAACGTCCTGACTTTC
CDR3aa: CASGLSGANVLTF
j_gene: TRBJ2-6
d_gene: .
v_gene: TRBV7-3
abundance: .

CDR3nt: TGTGCCAGCAGCTCCAGAGCGAACACTGAAGCTTTCTTT
CDR3aa: CASSSRANTEAFF
j_gene: TRBJ1-1
d_gene: .
v_gene: TRBV7-2
abundance: .

CDR3nt: TGTGCCATCCGGACCTCAACTAATGAAAAACTGTTTTTT
CDR3aa: CAIRTSTNEKLFF
j_gene: TRBJ1-4
d_gene: .
v_gene: TRBV10-3
abundance: .

CDR3nt: TGTGCCAGCAGCTTAGTGGGCGCTTCCTCCTACGAGCAGTACTTC
CDR3aa: CASSLVGASSYEQYF
j_gene: TRBJ2-7
d_gene: .
v_gene: TRBV5-4
abundance: .

CDR3nt: TGTGCCAGCAGCTTATATGTCGGTTCAGGCAATCAGCCCCAGCATTTT
CDR3aa: CASSLYVGSGNQPQHF
j_gene: TRBJ1-5
d_gene: .
v_gene: TRBV7-7
abundance: once

CDR3nt: TGTGCCAGCAGTTTATGGAGATTGGACAGGGTGGACACCGGGGAGCTGTTTTTT
CDR3aa: CASSLWRLDRVDTGELFF
j_gene: TRBJ2-2
d_gene: TRBD1
v_gene: TRBV28
abundance: .